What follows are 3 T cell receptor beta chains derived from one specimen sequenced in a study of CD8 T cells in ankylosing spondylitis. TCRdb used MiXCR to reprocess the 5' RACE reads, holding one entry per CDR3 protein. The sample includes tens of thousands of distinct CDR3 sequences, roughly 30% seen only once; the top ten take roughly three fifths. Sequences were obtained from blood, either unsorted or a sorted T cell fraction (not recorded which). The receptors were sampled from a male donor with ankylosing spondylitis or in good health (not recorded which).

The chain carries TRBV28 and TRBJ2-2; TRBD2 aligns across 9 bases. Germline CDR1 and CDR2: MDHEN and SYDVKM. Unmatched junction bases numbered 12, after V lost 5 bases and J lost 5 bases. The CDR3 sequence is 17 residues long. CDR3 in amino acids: CASSTYPASGITGELFF. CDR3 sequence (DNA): TGTGCCAGCAGTACCTACCCGGCTAGCGGGATAACCGGGGAGCTGTTTTTT.

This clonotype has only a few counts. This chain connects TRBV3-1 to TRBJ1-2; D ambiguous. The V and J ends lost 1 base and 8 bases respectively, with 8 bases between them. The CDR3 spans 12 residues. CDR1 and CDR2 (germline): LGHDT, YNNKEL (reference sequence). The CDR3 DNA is TGTGCCAGCAGCCAAGTCTTGGAAGGCTACACCTTC. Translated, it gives CASSQVLEGYTF.

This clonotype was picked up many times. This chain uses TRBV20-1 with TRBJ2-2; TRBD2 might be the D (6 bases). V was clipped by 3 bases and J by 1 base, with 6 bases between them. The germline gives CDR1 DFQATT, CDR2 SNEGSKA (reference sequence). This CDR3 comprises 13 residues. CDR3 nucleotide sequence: TGCAGTGCTAGCGGGAGGAACACCGGGGAGCTGTTTTTT. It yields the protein CSASGRNTGELFF.